Sequencing of this T cell receptor (beta chain) was carried out in a study of cytomegalovirus exposure and HLA in healthy donors. Findings and caveats of the study: Rarity marked most TCR sequences, yet some public TCRs occurred in many donors. In the analysis, some V segments, TRBV6-2 and TRBV6-3 included, were excluded as indistinguishable. According to an earlier analysis, most TCR beta V segments yielded productive rearrangements about 87% or about 30% of the time. Most likely, a cluster of highly shared sequence variants arose as a sequencing artifact.

This clone was recorded once. The target antigen is unknown. Germline V CDR1 and CDR2: LNHDA, SQIVND (reference sequence). The V end was cut by 3 bases, the J end by 4 bases, with 13 bases between. The CDR3 has 15 amino acids. Use of 60 Vbeta and 13 Jbeta primers characterized the PCR. Method: immunoSEQ multiplex PCR; TCRdb's copy keeps in-frame clones and lacks some. The sample consists of 30,000 to 40,000 clones, about 80% of them appearing once. V is TRBV19 and J is TRBJ1-5; D perhaps matches TRBD1 (5 bases). The receptor's source is a male donor in good health and CMV-seronegative. Sequencing was performed on PBMCs. CDR3 sequence (DNA): TGTGCCAGTAGTATCCCCGGACGGACAAATCAGCCCCAGCATTTT. Its translation: CASSIPGRTNQPQHF.